The clone carrying this TCR beta chain has more than one count but fewer than ten. The antigen remains undetermined. The sample is drawn from a study of T-cell reconstitution after alpha-beta-depleted transplantation in children. Findings of the study overall: Reported findings indicate that, about two months after transplant, alpha-beta T cells came from several hundred expanded clones, which were derived from non-depleted graft cells. Some patients' high day-60 TCRbeta diversity was traced to surviving recipient T cells and thymic progenitors. When one year had passed after transplant, most T-cell counts and diversity came from newly produced T cells.

Germline V lookup: CDR1 KGHDR, CDR2 SFDVKD. This CDR3 spans 13 amino acids. J lost 3 bases, V lost 5 bases, and 3 bases had no gene match. TCRbeta library preparation incorporated unique molecular identifiers. MiXCR, applied by TCRdb to the PCR reads, yields one record per CDR3 protein. The sample contains around 700,000 distinct CDR3 sequences, about an eighth of which appear only once. This specimen consisted of PBMCs, obtained before TCRalphabeta/CD19-depleted stem cell transplant. The chain links TRBV24-1 to TRBJ2-7; TRBD1 agrees at 7 bases. The sequence derives from a girl aged 2-10 years with congenital amegakaryocytic thrombocytopenia, due to receive a stem cell transplant. CDR3 DNA: TGTGCCACCAGTGGACAGGGCAACTACGAGCAGTACTTC. Protein sequence: CATSGQGNYEQYF.